These 13 T cell receptor beta chains share one sample of origin, sequenced in a study of blood T cell repertoires in COVID-19. TCRdb's copy holds only in-frame clones and misses some; the assay was immunoSEQ multiplex PCR. The table has 200,000 or so clones, 75% to 90% seen once. Sequences were obtained from PBMCs or T cells enriched from blood (not recorded which). The receptors were gathered from a woman aged 18-29 years in a cohort exposed to, infected with or recovered from COVID-19 (not recorded which).

This clone was seen more than once but under ten times. This chain uses TRBV11-2 with TRBJ2-6; TRBD2 matches 8 bases. The CDR3 totals 13 residues. CDR1 and CDR2 from the germline V gene are SGHAT and FQNNGV. V trimming: 7 bases; J trimming: 12 bases; junction bases outside the gene matches: 8. Here the CDR3 reads CASTYGLAGVLTF. DNA of the CDR3: TGTGCCAGCACCTACGGACTAGCAGGCGTCCTGACTTTC.

The V call is TRBV5-4, the J call TRBJ1-2; TRBD1 agrees at 7 bases. This CDR3 contains 15 residues. The V and J ends lost 3 bases and 4 bases, in that order; junction bases with no gene match: 9. CDR1 and CDR2 from the germline V gene are SGHNT and YYREEE (reference sequence). The CDR3 sequence: CASSSPTAGGYGYTF. CDR3 bases: TGTGCCAGCAGCTCCCCAACGGCAGGGGGCTATGGCTACACCTTC.

This clone was counted only a few times. The chain is built from TRBV24-1 and TRBJ2-1; 10 positions match TRBD2. This CDR3 is built from 16 residues. Losses at the gene ends were 2 bases for V and 5 bases for J; bases not matched to a gene: 5. Per germline, CDR1 KGHDR and CDR2 SFDVKD. This chain's CDR3 is CATSDSGLAAHNEQFF. CDR3 coding DNA: TGTGCCACCAGTGATTCCGGACTAGCGGCCCACAATGAGCAGTTCTTC.

The chain combines TRBV7-3 with TRBJ2-7; perhaps TRBD2 as D (6 bases). Trimming took off 1 base at V and 6 bases at J, with 10 bases between the two ends. The germline V gene has CDR1 SGHTA and CDR2 FQGTGA. The CDR3 runs 13 residues. CDR3 sequence: CASSLNGGAEQYF. The DNA of the CDR3 is TGTGCCAGCAGCTTAAATGGCGGGGCCGAGCAGTACTTC.

This CDR3 reads CASSEINRGFSYNSPLHF. For the CDR3, the DNA is TGTGCCAGCAGCGAAATCAACAGGGGTTTCTCCTATAATTCACCCCTCCACTTT. The V call is TRBV5-6, the J call TRBJ1-6; TRBD1 matches 7 bases. J gave up 0 bases and V 4 bases, and 10 bases lay outside the gene matches. Germline V gives CDR1 SGHDT, CDR2 YYEEEE. The CDR3 runs 18 residues.

The chain is built from TRBV27 and TRBJ1-5, with 8 bases lining up with TRBD1. Trimming at V came to 3 bases and at J to 7 bases, leaving 2 bases not matched to a gene. This CDR3 has 13 residues. The germline gives CDR1 MNHEY, CDR2 SMNVEV (reference sequence). The CDR3 bases are TGTGCCAGCAGTTTCAGGGGGCCCCAGCCCCAGCATTTT. Its translation: CASSFRGPQPQHF.

The chain couples TRBV15 to TRBJ2-5; TRBD2 matches at 11 bases. The V gene's germline CDR1 is LNHNV and CDR2 YYDKDF (reference sequence). V gave up 5 bases and J gave up 8 bases; unmatched junction bases: 7. This CDR3 has 14 residues. The CDR3 is CATSRQGTSGTQYF. The CDR3 nucleotides are TGTGCCACCAGCCGCCAAGGGACTAGCGGTACCCAGTACTTC.

The rearrangement joins TRBV11-2 to TRBJ1-2, with 9 bases aligning to TRBD1. The CDR3 totals 14 residues. With V trimmed by 8 bases and J by 6 bases, 10 bases remained unmatched. The germline CDR1 and CDR2 sequences are SGHAT and FQNNGV. CDR3 bases: TGTGCCAGCGGCCATTCCGGGACAGGGAATGGCTACACCTTC. Translating gives CASGHSGTGNGYTF.

The chain links TRBV20-1 to TRBJ1-2; D remains unclear. This CDR3 region has 13 residues. From germline, CDR1 is DFQATT and CDR2 SNEGSKA (reference sequence). The ends were cut back, 3 bases at V and 3 bases at J, with 11 bases in the middle. CDR3 in amino acids: CSASSAPDYGYTF. CDR3 coding DNA: TGCAGTGCTAGTAGTGCACCGGACTATGGCTACACCTTC.

The chain has TRBV19 and TRBJ2-7; the D gene is possibly TRBD1 (6 bases). V lost 7 bases and J lost 7, with 23 bases in between. The CDR3 spans 15 residues. CDR1 LNHDA and CDR2 SQIVND come from the germline V gene (reference sequence). The CDR3 bases are TGTGCCAGTACCCTACAGGGTGGGGGTTTTTATGAGCAGTACTTC. Protein: CASTLQGGGFYEQYF.

This chain uses TRBV19 with TRBJ1-1; D uncertain. The CDR3 is made up of 13 amino acids. CDR1 is LNHDA, CDR2 SQIVND, per germline (reference sequence). The V end lost 5 bases, the J end lost 5 bases, and 12 bases lay between the germline ends. The DNA for the CDR3 is TGTGCCAGTAGTTTGGGCGGGAGAACTGAAGCTTTCTTT. It encodes CASSLGGRTEAFF.

The V gene is TRBV5-4, the J gene TRBJ1-2; possibly TRBD1 for D (6 bases). Germline V gives CDR1 SGHNT, CDR2 YYREEE (reference sequence). The length of the CDR3 is 16 residues. V was cut by 0 bases and J by 7 bases, with 19 bases left in between. The CDR3 region has the DNA TGTGCCAGCAGCTTGGAAGGGACAAACCTTCCTGGTGGCTACACCTTC. It yields the protein CASSLEGTNLPGGYTF.

The chain carries TRBV12-3 or TRBV12-4 and TRBJ2-3; no definite D call. Trimming removed 3 bases at V and 4 bases at J, with 5 bases between. The CDR3 spans 12 residues. This CDR3 is CASSFSADTQYF. The CDR3 nucleotides are TGTGCCAGCAGTTTCAGCGCAGATACGCAGTATTTT.